The T cell receptor beta chain under discussion was sequenced for a study of breast tumors, draining lymph nodes, adjacent tissues. Study outcomes and limitations: The lymph node origin of tumor T cells was framed as consistent with a hypothesis, not demonstrated. Data fit most tumor T cells coming from lymph node, expanding in tumor. Compared with lymph nodes, tumors were less diverse; compared with nontumor tissue, more. Compared with basal-like, luminal-like tumors shared significantly more repertoire with nontumor tissue.

With 5 bases clipped from V and 4 bases from J, the junction kept 8 bases outside the gene matches. The CDR3 sequence is 14 residues long. Per the germline V gene, CDR1 is DFQATT and CDR2 is SNEGSKA (reference sequence). Comment on this clonotype: The antigen is unknown.

MiXCR was run by TCRdb on the multiplex PCR reads, yielding one entry per CDR3 protein. The sample consists of 20,000 or so distinct CDR3 sequences, around two fifths of them appearing once. The chain uses TRBV20-1 and TRBJ2-5; TRBD1 agrees at 9 bases. Sequenced input: breast tumor tissue. The source of this sequence is a female donor with breast cancer. Some clones in this sample may be carry-over from other donors' samples. CDR3 DNA sequence: TGCAGTGCTCAACAACAGGGGGCGCGAGAGACCCAGTACTTC. Protein: CSAQQQGARETQYF.